The 9 T cell receptor beta chains presented below share a single source sample, sequenced in a study of cytomegalovirus exposure and HLA in healthy donors. PCR was performed using 60 Vbeta and 13 Jbeta primers. Only in-frame clones appear in the TCRdb table, and some are missing; sequencing was by immunoSEQ multiplex PCR. The data hold roughly 200,000 clones, with roughly three quarters observed a single time. The material sequenced was PBMCs. Source of these receptors: a man aged 50 to 60 in good health and CMV-seronegative.

This clone came up once. The chain combines TRBV19 with TRBJ2-1, with 9 bases identical to TRBD2. Germline loops: CDR1 LNHDA, CDR2 SQIVND (reference sequence). Trimming took 2 bases from V and 8 from J; bases not matched to a gene: 1. The CDR3 length is 13 residues. The CDR3 loop is CASSILAGHEQFF. The DNA for the CDR3 is TGTGCCAGTAGTATACTAGCGGGACATGAGCAGTTCTTC.

The chain recombines TRBV30 with TRBJ1-3; D might be TRBD1 (5 bases). CDR1 is GTSNPN and CDR2 is SVGIG in the germline V gene (reference sequence). This CDR3 has 14 amino acids. V was shortened by 2 bases and J by 0 bases, with 8 bases between the two germline ends. The CDR3 DNA sequence: TGTGCCTGGAGTAGGGGAGGCTCTGGAAACACCATATATTTT. Translating it yields CAWSRGGSGNTIYF.

This clone was counted between two and nine times. The chain is built from TRBV7-9 and TRBJ2-3, with TRBD2 matching over 9 bases. Germline lookup yields CDR1 SEHNR and CDR2 FQNEAQ (reference sequence). The CDR3 contains 16 residues. After removal of 3 bases from V and 2 bases from J, the junction contained 6 bases not matched to a gene. This CDR3 reads CASSLWTSEDTDTQYF. Here the CDR3 DNA reads TGTGCCAGCAGCTTGTGGACTAGCGAAGACACAGATACGCAGTATTTT.

The chain is built from TRBV5-1 and TRBJ2-1, with 10 bases that match TRBD2. This CDR3 has 18 residues. Germline loops: CDR1 SGHRS, CDR2 YFSETQ. Trimming cost V 2 bases and J 0 bases; bases outside gene matches: 8. CDR3 coding DNA: TGCGCCAGCAGCTTCTCCTTACTAGCGGGAAGCTCCTACAATGAGCAGTTCTTC. It codes for CASSFSLLAGSSYNEQFF.

V is TRBV5-1 and J is TRBJ1-5, with 7 bases lining up with TRBD1. After removal of 0 bases from V and 1 base from J, the junction contained 1 base not matched to a gene. The CDR3 spans 15 residues. CDR1 is SGHRS and CDR2 is YFSETQ in the germline V gene. The CDR3 protein is CASSLEGASNQPQHF. CDR3 sequence (DNA): TGCGCCAGCAGCTTGGAGGGGGCAAGCAATCAGCCCCAGCATTTT.

In DNA, the CDR3 is TGTGCCAGCAGTCGAGGGGGAGATCAGCCCCAGCATTTT. Amino acid sequence: CASSRGGDQPQHF. V and J are TRBV13 and TRBJ1-5, with D perhaps matching TRBD1 (6 bases). This CDR3 contains 13 residues. The V end lost 6 bases, the J end lost 5 bases, and 11 bases lay between the germline ends. Germline V lookup: CDR1 PRHDT, CDR2 FYEKMQ (reference sequence).

The sample holds a few counts of this clone. The chain combines TRBV4-2 with TRBJ2-7; TRBD2 matches 10 bases. V lost 4 bases and J lost 5; bases outside the gene matches: 5. This CDR3 region has 14 residues. Germline V gene sequence: CDR1 LGHNA, CDR2 YNFKEQ. This chain's CDR3 is CASSLASGSNEQYF. The CDR3 DNA reads TGTGCCAGCAGCCTGGCTAGCGGGAGTAACGAGCAGTACTTC.

This clone came up a few times. CDR3 sequence (DNA): TGTGCCAGCAGCTTGGGAGGGTCAACTAATGAAAAACTGTTTTTT. This sequence encodes CASSLGGSTNEKLFF. The chain combines TRBV5-4 with TRBJ1-4, with D unresolved. This CDR3 region has 15 residues. V gave up 0 bases and J gave up 0 bases, with 6 bases separating them. The germline V gene has CDR1 SGHNT and CDR2 YYREEE (reference sequence).

The chain links TRBV6-5 to TRBJ1-5, with D unresolved. Between the trimmed V and J ends, which lost 5 bases and 7 bases, there was a span of 15 bases. Germline V gene lookup returns CDR1 MNHEY and CDR2 SVGAGI. The CDR3 contains 14 residues. CDR3 sequence: CASSPVGVGQPQHF. The CDR3 nucleotides are TGTGCCAGCAGTCCTGTAGGAGTTGGCCAGCCCCAGCATTTT.